What follows is one T cell receptor (beta chain) and its context. One entry per CDR3 protein results from TCRdb running MiXCR on the RT-PCR reads. The sample contains about 680,000 distinct CDR3 sequences, 12% to 15% of which appear only once. Per the germline V gene, CDR1 is MNHEY and CDR2 is SMNVEV (reference sequence). V lost 0 bases, J lost 5 bases, and 19 bases lay in between. The CDR3 totals 17 residues. V and J are TRBV27 and TRBJ1-2; D not resolved. What was sequenced was memory CD4+ T cells from blood. This receptor was obtained from a female donor in good health, serving as a healthy control. The CDR3 bases are TGTGCCAGCAGTTTATCGCCTGGTCAGCGGTCCCCATATGGCTACACCTTC. Amino acids: CASSLSPGQRSPYGYTF.